These T cell receptor beta chains were read from a single sample in a study of blood T cell repertoires in COVID-19. Sequencing used immunoSEQ multiplex PCR; TCRdb keeps in-frame clones, though not all of them. The repertoire holds a few hundred thousand clones, around 90% seen once, with approximately 4% in the top ten. Sequences were obtained from peripheral blood. These TCRs come from a man aged 55 to 70 who had recovered from COVID-19. CDR3s include the opening cysteine and the closing phenylalanine or tryptophan. A D gene is named only where the DNA matches it firmly. Some rows mark clone size as missing; the rest say once, few, many or name a class of expanded clone.

clone_size	v_call	j_call	cdr3_length	d_call	cdr3_aa	cdr3_nt
.	TRBV6-2/TRBV6-3	TRBJ2-3	16	.	CASSYSAGVGTDTQYF	TGTGCCAGCAGTTACTCGGCAGGGGTGGGCACAGATACGCAGTATTTT
.	TRBV18	TRBJ2-3	16	TRBD2	CASSPVVSGELRTQYF	TGTGCCAGCTCCCCGGTGGTTAGCGGGGAATTGAGGACGCAGTATTTT
.	TRBV12-3/TRBV12-4	TRBJ1-1	13	TRBD1	CASSWGQGSLAFF	TGTGCCAGCAGTTGGGGACAGGGGAGTTTAGCTTTCTTT
.	TRBV29-1	TRBJ1-1	11	.	CSVEEVRVAFF	TGCAGCGTTGAAGAAGTCAGGGTTGCTTTCTTT
once	TRBV25-1	TRBJ2-7	18	.	CASSALKEGGSKLNEQYF	TGTGCCAGCAGTGCCCTAAAGGAGGGAGGCAGCAAGTTGAACGAGCAGTACTTC
.	TRBV18	TRBJ2-7	14	.	CASSPIPRSDEQYF	TGTGCCAGCTCACCAATCCCGAGGTCCGACGAGCAGTACTTC
.	TRBV5-6	TRBJ2-3	15	TRBD1	CASSRTGTGPDTQYF	TGTGCCAGCAGCCGAACCGGGACAGGTCCAGATACGCAGTATTTT
once	TRBV12-2	TRBJ1-1	16	.	CASRPHGQFMNTEAFF	TGTGCAAGTCGCCCGCACGGACAGTTTATGAACACTGAAGCTTTCTTT
.	TRBV3-1/TRBV3-2	TRBJ2-1	18	TRBD2	CASSPPYGLAGGWYEQFF	TGTGCCAGCAGCCCTCCATATGGACTAGCGGGGGGGTGGTATGAGCAGTTCTTC
.	TRBV5-8	TRBJ1-2	13	.	CASTPDRLYGYTF	TGTGCCAGCACACCGGACAGACTCTATGGCTACACCTTC
.	TRBV27	TRBJ2-7	13	.	CASSLSNRAEQYF	TGTGCCAGCAGTTTATCGAACAGGGCCGAGCAGTACTTC
.	TRBV11-2	TRBJ2-1	13	.	CASSLTRWSEQFF	TGTGCCAGCAGCTTAACCCGCTGGAGCGAGCAGTTCTTC
.	TRBV7-8	TRBJ2-2	15	TRBD1	CASSSRTGGTGELFF	TGTGCCAGCAGCTCCCGAACAGGGGGCACCGGGGAGCTGTTTTTT
.	TRBV29-1	TRBJ1-2	8	.	CSVETGTF	TGCAGCGTTGAGACCGGGACCTTC
.	TRBV7-2	TRBJ2-1	14	.	CASRPPGKDNEQFF	TGTGCCAGCAGGCCGCCGGGAAAAGACAATGAGCAGTTCTTC
.	TRBV7-9	TRBJ2-3	14	.	CASSRAGGTDTQYF	TGTGCCAGCAGCCGCGCAGGGGGCACAGATACGCAGTATTTT
few	TRBV6-4	TRBJ2-5	14	.	CASSTLPGGETQYF	TGTGCCAGCAGTACCTTGCCAGGAGGAGAGACCCAGTACTTC
.	TRBV20-1	TRBJ2-7	11	.	CSAGGAHEQYF	TGCAGTGCGGGGGGGGCCCACGAGCAGTACTTC
.	TRBV10-1	TRBJ2-1	13	TRBD2	CAEWGGSYNEQFF	TGCGCGGAATGGGGGGGCTCCTACAATGAGCAGTTCTTC
.	TRBV4-1	TRBJ2-5	15	.	CASSQDLFRRETQYF	TGCGCCAGCAGCCAAGATCTTTTCAGGAGGGAGACCCAGTACTTC
.	TRBV6-5	TRBJ1-1	15	.	CASSYGADLGTEAFF	TGTGCCAGCAGTTACGGAGCAGACCTGGGCACTGAAGCTTTCTTT
.	TRBV3-1/TRBV3-2	TRBJ2-5	14	.	CASSPAAAWETQYF	TGTGCCAGCAGCCCCGCTGCGGCCTGGGAGACCCAGTACTTC
.	TRBV6-6	TRBJ1-3	13	.	CASSWTRRDTIYF	TGTGCCAGCAGTTGGACCAGGAGGGACACCATATATTTT
.	TRBV19	TRBJ1-5	18	.	CASSIEDSLQVDNQPQHF	TGTGCCAGTAGTATAGAGGACAGCCTGCAGGTCGACAATCAGCCCCAGCATTTT
once	TRBV6-2/TRBV6-3	TRBJ2-3	17	TRBD2	CASSYSSTSGGYDTQYF	TGTGCCAGCAGTTACTCGAGTACTAGCGGGGGGTACGATACGCAGTATTTT
.	TRBV7-3	TRBJ2-3	15	.	CASSNTLLGTDTQYF	TGTGCCAGCAGCAACACCTTACTAGGCACAGATACGCAGTATTTT
.	TRBV19	TRBJ2-1	16	TRBD2	CASSRTSGVTYNEQFF	TGTGCCAGTAGTAGGACTAGCGGGGTTACCTACAATGAGCAGTTCTTC
.	TRBV19	TRBJ2-7	17	.	CASSISRGQSLGYEQYF	TGTGCCAGTAGTATTTCCAGGGGTCAATCTTTGGGCTACGAGCAGTACTTC